Described below is a single T cell receptor (beta chain) sequence and its context. Its antigen is still unknown. Base qualities were left out, and no much larger clone turns up one base away. The data were taken from a study of blood T cells in healthy people across ages (dated by TCRdb to the mid-2010s). About the study as a whole: In model experiments, roughly one uniquely barcoded TCR beta cDNA molecule per two T cells was captured by template switching. To track age-related changes in TCR beta repertoire diversity, the study relied on deep sequencing normalized with unique cDNA molecular identifiers. The donors were divided into four age groups: young (average roughly 15 years), middle-aged (about 39), aged (about 60) and long-lived (82). To avoid experimental bias, donors of different ages were randomly spread across the sequencing lanes. For two donors (one aged 18 to 30 and one aged 80 or older), the study analyzed two additional independent replicas of 1 million unique cDNA reads from the same blood draw. What the study reported, not specific to this receptor: Estimates of total diversity based on one million sequenced T cells were regarded as lower bounds and as underestimates. Compared with the aged group, more naive CD4+ T cells, fewer expanded clones and increased TCR diversity were shown by the long-lived group, suggesting age selection. Donor CMV infection status was unknown, potentially confounding age-related changes in expanded clonotypes. Observed TCR beta diversity correlated strongly with the percentage of naive T cells measured by flow cytometry. Bulk unsorted PBMC profiling prevented conclusive comparison of naive and antigen-experienced compartments. Observed TCR beta diversity per million T cells fell roughly linearly with age, and a significant reduction was already apparent by age roughly 40.

The donors were some 36 Caucasian individuals from Russia, aged roughly 6 to 100 years, who were systemically healthy. Each donor gave about 9.7 milliliters of peripheral blood, drawn into EDTA-treated Vacutainer tubes. Ficoll-Paque density-gradient centrifugation was used to isolate PBMCs, with at least 7 million per sample. Trizol reagent was used to extract total RNA from PBMCs, with at least 6 micrograms per sample. For every donor, an aliquot of PBMCs went through flow cytometry to measure the percentages of naive CD45RAhigh/CD27high T cells. For CDR1 and CDR2, the germline V gene lists SGHTA and FQGNSA. From V the trimming removes 2 bases and from J it removes 7 bases, while the gene matches leave 5 bases of the junction unaccounted for. Including the terminal cysteine and phenylalanine, the CDR3 comprises 14 residues. Of all the DNA, just the CDR3 is kept, 42 bases in frame from base 1. The library was obtained by 5' RACE. The sequencer listed for this sample is Illumina HiSeq 2500. A second PCR of roughly 6 to 11 cycles was run with a J-beta primer mix and a sample-barcoded 5' primer. A unique molecular identifier was introduced onto each TCR beta cDNA molecule by a template-switch 5' adaptor carrying 12 random nucleotides. At least 3 million CDR3-containing paired-end reads were obtained from each sample. First-strand cDNA synthesis was performed from all RNA using the Mint cDNA synthesis kit, with priming by a TRBC-specific oligonucleotide. Following uracil-DNA glycosylase treatment, a first 18-cycle PCR with universal primers M1SS and BC2_uni_R was performed on all cDNA. The source study handled its data this way. For normalization, 1 million high-quality reads were randomly selected from each sample, with every read carrying a distinct molecular identifier. Instead of being binned into consensus sequences, reads that shared molecular identifiers were thrown out. MiTCR, set to a Q25 quality threshold and the strictest error-elimination algorithm, was used for CDR3 identification, clonotype clustering and error correction. A nonparametric unseen species model with Euler transformation was used to estimate a lower bound on total TCR beta diversity. TCRdb applied fastp at Q25 and MiXCR to the public reads, then kept only in-frame beta chains. Each entry is one CDR3 protein sequence, shown with its most common DNA and genes. The V and J calls, along with clone size, are taken from TCRdb and not from the paper's own processing. The sample has about 1.5 million distinct CDR3 sequences on record, less than 45% of them singletons. The ten largest clones take up less than 5% of the sample.

Sequencing input: blood. The TCR originated in a woman in her late teens or twenties in good health. The rearrangement joined TRBV7-2 to TRBJ1-5, with 7 middle bases fitting TRBD1. In nucleotide form, the sequence is TGTGCCAGCAGCTTAAAGGGGGCAGAACAGCCCCAGCATTTT. It encodes CASSLKGAEQPQHF.